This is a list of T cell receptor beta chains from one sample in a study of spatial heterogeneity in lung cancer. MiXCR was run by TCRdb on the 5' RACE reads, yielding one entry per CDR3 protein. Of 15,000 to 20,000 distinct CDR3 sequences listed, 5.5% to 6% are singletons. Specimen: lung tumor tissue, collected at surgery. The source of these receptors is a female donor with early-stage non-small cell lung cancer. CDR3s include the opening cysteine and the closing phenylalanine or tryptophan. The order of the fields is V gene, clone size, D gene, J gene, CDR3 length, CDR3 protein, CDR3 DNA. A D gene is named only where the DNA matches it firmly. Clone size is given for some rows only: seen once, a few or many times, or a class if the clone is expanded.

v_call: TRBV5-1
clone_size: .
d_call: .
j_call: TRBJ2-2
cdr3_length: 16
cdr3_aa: CASSFTAGTNTGELFF
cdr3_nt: TGCGCCAGCAGCTTCACAGCGGGCACGAACACCGGGGAGCTGTTTTTT

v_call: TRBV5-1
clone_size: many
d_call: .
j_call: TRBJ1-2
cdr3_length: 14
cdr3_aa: CASSGDRLNYGYTF
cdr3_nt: TGCGCCAGCAGCGGGGACCGGCTCAACTATGGCTACACCTTC

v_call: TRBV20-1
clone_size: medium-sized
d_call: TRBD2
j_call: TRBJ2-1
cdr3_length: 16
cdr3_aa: CSAPPGTSGSYNEQFF
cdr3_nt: TGCAGTGCTCCTCCCGGGACTAGCGGGTCCTACAATGAGCAGTTCTTC

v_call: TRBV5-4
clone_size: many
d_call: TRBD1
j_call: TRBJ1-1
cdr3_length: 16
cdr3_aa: CASSLIGTGRSTEAFF
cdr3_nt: TGTGCCAGCAGCCTCATAGGGACAGGGAGGAGCACTGAAGCTTTCTTT

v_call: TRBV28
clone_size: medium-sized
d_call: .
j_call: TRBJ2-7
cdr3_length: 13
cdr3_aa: CASSQGQAYEQYF
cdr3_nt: TGTGCCAGCAGCCAGGGACAAGCCTACGAGCAGTACTTC

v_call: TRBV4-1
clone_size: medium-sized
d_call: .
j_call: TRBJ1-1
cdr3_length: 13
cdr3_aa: CASRESTGTEAFF
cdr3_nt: TGCGCCAGCAGGGAAAGTACAGGCACTGAAGCTTTCTTT

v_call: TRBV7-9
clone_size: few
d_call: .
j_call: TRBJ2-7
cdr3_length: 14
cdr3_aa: CASSLAGGRDEQYF
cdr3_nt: TGTGCCAGCAGCTTAGCCGGGGGCCGGGACGAGCAGTACTTC

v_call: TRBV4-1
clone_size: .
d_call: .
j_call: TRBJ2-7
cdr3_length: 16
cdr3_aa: CASSPTVGIESHEQYF
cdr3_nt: TGCGCCAGCAGCCCGACGGTGGGGATAGAGAGTCACGAGCAGTACTTC

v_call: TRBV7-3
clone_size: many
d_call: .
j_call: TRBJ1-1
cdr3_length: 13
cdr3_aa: CASSSTLYTEAFF
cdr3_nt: TGTGCCAGCAGCTCGACTCTCTACACTGAAGCTTTCTTT

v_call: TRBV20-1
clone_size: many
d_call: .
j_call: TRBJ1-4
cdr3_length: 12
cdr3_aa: CSARDDRGTLFF
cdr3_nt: TGCAGTGCTAGAGATGATAGGGGAACACTGTTTTTT

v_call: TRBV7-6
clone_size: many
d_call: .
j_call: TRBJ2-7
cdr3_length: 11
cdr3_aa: CASSLFYEQYF
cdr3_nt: TGTGCCAGCAGCTTATTCTACGAGCAGTACTTC

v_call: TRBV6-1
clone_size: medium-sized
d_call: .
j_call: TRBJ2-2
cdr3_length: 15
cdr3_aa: CASSEWAENTGELFF
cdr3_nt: TGTGCCAGCAGTGAATGGGCAGAGAACACCGGGGAGCTGTTTTTT

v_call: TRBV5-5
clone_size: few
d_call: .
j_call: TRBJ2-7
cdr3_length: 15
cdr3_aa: CASRNPGRDAYEQYF
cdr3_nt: TGTGCCAGCAGAAACCCGGGACGGGATGCCTACGAGCAGTACTTC

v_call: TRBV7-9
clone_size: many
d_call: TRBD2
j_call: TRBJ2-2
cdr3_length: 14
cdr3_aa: CASKAGGLSWELFF
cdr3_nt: TGTGCCAGCAAGGCGGGAGGACTGTCTTGGGAGCTGTTTTTT

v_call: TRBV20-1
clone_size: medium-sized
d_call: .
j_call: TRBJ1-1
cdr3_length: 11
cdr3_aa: CSAPTYTEAFF
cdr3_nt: TGCAGTGCTCCTACCTACACTGAAGCTTTCTTT

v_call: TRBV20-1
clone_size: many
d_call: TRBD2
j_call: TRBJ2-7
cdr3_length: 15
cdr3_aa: CSARKREGNSYEQYF
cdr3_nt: TGCAGTGCTAGAAAGCGGGAGGGAAACTCCTACGAGCAGTACTTC

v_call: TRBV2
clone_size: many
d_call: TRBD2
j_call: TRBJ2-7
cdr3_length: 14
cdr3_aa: CASSRTSGRQEQYF
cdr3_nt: TGTGCCAGCAGTCGGACTAGCGGGAGACAAGAGCAGTACTTC

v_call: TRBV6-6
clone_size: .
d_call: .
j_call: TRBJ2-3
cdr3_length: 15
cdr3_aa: CASTRFLGATDTQYF
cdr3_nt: TGTGCCAGCACCAGATTTTTGGGGGCCACAGATACGCAGTATTTT

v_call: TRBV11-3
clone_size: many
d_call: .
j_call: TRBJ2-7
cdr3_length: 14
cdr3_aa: CASSQGPSLAEQYF
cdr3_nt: TGTGCCAGCAGCCAAGGGCCTAGTTTAGCCGAGCAGTACTTC

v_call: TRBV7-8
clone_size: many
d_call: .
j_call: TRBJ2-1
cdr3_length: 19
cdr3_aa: CASSLGWDVGTATYNEQFF
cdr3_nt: TGTGCCAGCAGCTTAGGGTGGGATGTTGGGACTGCCACCTACAATGAGCAGTTCTTC

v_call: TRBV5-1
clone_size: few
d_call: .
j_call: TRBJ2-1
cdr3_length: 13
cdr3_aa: CASSLDSLNEQFF
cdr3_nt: TGCGCCAGCAGCTTGGACTCCTTGAATGAGCAGTTCTTC

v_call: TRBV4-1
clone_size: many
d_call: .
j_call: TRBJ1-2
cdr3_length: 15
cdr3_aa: CASSQAGSVLYGYTF
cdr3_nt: TGCGCCAGCAGCCAAGCAGGCAGCGTACTCTATGGCTACACCTTC

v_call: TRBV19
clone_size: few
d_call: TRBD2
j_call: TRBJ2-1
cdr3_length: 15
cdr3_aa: CASSKTSGDYNEQFF
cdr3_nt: TGTGCCAGTAGTAAAACTAGCGGCGACTACAATGAGCAGTTCTTC

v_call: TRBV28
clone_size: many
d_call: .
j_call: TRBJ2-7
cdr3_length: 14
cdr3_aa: CASSLGAVAYEQYF
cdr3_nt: TGTGCCAGCAGCCTAGGGGCAGTAGCCTACGAGCAGTACTTC

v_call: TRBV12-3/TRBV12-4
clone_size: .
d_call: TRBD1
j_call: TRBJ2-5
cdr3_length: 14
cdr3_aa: CASSNLDRVETQYF
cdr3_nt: TGTGCCAGCAGTAATCTCGACAGGGTTGAGACCCAGTACTTC

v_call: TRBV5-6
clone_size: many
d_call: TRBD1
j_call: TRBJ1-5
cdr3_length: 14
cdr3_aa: CASSSLTGGGPQHF
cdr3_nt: TGTGCCAGCAGCTCACTCACAGGGGGCGGGCCCCAGCATTTT

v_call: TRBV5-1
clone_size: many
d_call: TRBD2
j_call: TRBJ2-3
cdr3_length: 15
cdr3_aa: CASSVGTSLQDTQYF
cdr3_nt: TGCGCCAGCAGCGTAGGGACTAGCTTACAGGATACGCAGTATTTT

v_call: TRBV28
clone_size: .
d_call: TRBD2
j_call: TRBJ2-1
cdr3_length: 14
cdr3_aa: CASSSGLGIYEQFF
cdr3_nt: TGTGCCAGCAGCTCGGGACTAGGGATCTATGAGCAGTTCTTC

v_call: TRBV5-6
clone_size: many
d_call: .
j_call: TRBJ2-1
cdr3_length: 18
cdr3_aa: CASSLGGSSVQTNNEQFF
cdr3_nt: TGTGCCAGCAGCTTGGGGGGCTCTAGCGTCCAGACTAACAATGAGCAGTTCTTC

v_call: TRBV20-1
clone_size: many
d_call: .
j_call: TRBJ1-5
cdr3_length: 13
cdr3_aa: CSASGGVSQPQHF
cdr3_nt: TGCAGTGCTAGCGGGGGGGTGAGTCAGCCCCAGCATTTT

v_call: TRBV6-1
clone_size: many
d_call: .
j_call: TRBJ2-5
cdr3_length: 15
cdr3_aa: CASSDHGGIQETQYF
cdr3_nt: TGTGCCAGCAGTGACCACGGCGGGATCCAAGAGACCCAGTACTTC

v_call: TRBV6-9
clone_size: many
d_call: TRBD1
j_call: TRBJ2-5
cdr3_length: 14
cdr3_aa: CASSYRDRGETQYF
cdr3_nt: TGTGCCAGCAGTTACAGAGACAGGGGCGAGACCCAGTACTTC

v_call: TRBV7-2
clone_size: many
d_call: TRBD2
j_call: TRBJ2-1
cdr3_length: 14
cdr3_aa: CASSLSGSHNEQFF
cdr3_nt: TGTGCCAGCAGCTTAAGCGGGAGCCACAATGAGCAGTTCTTC

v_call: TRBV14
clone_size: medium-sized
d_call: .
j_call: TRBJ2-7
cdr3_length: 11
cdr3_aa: CASSRSYEQYF
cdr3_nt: TGTGCCAGCAGCCGAAGCTACGAGCAGTACTTC

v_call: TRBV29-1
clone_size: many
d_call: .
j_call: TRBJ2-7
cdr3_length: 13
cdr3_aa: CSVEVPPKGEQYF
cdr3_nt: TGCAGCGTTGAGGTTCCCCCAAAGGGGGAGCAGTACTTC

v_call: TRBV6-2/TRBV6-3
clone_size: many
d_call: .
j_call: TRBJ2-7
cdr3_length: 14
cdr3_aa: CASSLYRNDYEQYF
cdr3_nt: TGTGCCAGCAGTTTGTACCGCAACGACTACGAGCAGTACTTC

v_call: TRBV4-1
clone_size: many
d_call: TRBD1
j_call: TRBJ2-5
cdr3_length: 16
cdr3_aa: CASSQGQGGGRETQYF
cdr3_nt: TGCGCCAGCAGCCAGGGGCAAGGGGGCGGGCGAGAGACCCAGTACTTC

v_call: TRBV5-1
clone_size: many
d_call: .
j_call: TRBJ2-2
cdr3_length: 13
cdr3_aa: CASSLDRPGELFF
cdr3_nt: TGCGCCAGCAGCTTAGACAGGCCCGGGGAGCTGTTTTTT

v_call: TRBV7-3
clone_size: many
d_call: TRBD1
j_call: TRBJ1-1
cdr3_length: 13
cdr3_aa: CASSLTGTTEAFF
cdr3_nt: TGTGCCAGCAGCTTGACAGGGACCACTGAAGCTTTCTTT

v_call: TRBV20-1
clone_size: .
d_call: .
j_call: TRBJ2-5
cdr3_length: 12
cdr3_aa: CSATENQETQYF
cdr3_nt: TGCAGTGCTACCGAGAACCAAGAGACCCAGTACTTC

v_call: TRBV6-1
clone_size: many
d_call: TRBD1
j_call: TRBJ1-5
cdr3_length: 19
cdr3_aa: CASSEAHGTGAPTNQPQHF
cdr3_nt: TGTGCCAGCAGTGAAGCGCACGGGACAGGGGCCCCTACCAATCAGCCCCAGCATTTT